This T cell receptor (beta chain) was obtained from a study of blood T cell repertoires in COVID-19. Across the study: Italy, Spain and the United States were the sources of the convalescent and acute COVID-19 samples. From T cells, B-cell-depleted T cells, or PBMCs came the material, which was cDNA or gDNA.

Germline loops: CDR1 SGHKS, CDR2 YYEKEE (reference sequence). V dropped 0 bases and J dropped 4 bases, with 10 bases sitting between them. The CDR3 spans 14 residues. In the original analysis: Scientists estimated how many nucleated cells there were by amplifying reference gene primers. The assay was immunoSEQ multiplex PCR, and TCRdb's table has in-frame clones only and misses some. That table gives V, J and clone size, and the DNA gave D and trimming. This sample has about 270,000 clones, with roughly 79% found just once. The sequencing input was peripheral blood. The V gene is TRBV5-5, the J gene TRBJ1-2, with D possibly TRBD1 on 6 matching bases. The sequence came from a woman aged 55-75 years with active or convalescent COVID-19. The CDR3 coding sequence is TGTGCCAGCAGCTTGGAGGGGGAACCCTATGGCTACACCTTC. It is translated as CASSLEGEPYGYTF.